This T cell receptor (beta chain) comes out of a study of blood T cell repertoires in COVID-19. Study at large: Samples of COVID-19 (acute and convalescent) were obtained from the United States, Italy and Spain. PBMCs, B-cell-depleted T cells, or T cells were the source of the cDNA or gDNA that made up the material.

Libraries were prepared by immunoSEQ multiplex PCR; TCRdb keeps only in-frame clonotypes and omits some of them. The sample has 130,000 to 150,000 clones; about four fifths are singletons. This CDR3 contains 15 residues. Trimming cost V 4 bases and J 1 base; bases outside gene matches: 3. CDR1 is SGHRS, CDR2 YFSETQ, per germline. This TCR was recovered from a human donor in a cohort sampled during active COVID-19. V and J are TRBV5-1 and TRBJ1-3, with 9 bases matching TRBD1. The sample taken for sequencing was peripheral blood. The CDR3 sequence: CASSTGTGSGNTIYF. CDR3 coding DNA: TGCGCCAGCAGCACCGGGACAGGGTCTGGAAACACCATATATTTT.